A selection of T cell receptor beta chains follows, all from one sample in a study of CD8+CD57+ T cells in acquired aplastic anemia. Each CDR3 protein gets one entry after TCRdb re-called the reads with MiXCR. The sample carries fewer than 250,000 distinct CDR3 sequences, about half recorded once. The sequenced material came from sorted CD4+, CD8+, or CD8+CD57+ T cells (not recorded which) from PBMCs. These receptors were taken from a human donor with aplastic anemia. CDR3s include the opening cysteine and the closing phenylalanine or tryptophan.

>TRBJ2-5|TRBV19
CASSRSEETQYF
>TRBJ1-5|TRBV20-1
CSATTGYSNQPQHF
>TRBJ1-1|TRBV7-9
CASSLETGTGTEAFF
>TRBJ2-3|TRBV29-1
CSVDSGDTDTQYF
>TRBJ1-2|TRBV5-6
CASSLGQGILGYTF
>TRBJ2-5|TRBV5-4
CASSPVGEETQYF
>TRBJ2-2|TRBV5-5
CASSQDTGRSGELFF
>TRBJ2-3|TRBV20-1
CSANNPGRPDTQYF
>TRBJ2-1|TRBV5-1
CASSSNREVEQFF
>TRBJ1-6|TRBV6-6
CASSYSGTGGSPLHF
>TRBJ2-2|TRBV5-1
CASSLGLSNTGELFF
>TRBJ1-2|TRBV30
CAWSPSWGGYTF
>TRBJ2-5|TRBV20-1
CSARLGLRETQYF
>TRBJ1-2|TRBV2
CASVGQGGWGYTF
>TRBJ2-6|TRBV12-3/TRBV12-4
CASTTTSGSGANVLTF
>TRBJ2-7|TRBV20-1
CSASRDSSYEQYF
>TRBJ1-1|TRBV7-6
CASRRRGTFF
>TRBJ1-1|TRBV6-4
CASSSDRGDTEAFF
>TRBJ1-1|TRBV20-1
CSARRSGAVNTEAFF
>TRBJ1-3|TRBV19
CASRRASSGNTIYF
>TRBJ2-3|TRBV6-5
CASTPTGADTQYF
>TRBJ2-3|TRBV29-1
CSVDRSSGPLTDTQYF
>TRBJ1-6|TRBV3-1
CASSQNNSPLHF
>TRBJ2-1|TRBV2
CASSAQGTVEFF
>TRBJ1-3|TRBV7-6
CASFPLGSGNTIYF
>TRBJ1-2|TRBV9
CASSLDRGHYGYTF
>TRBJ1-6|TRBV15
CATRSGNSPLHF
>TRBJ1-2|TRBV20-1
CSASSPPGQGDGYTF
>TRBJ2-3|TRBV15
CATSRPTGTAADTQYF
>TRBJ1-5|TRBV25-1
CASSPGSNQPQHF
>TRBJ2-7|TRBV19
CASSQGTVSYEQYF
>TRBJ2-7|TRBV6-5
CASREDRGHF
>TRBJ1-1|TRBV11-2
CASSLVGGEAFF
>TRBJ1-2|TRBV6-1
CASSTSTGQDYGYTF
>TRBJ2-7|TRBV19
CASSQQGASSYEQYF
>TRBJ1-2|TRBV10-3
CAISGRRDGSYGYTF
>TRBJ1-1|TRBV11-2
CASSSFREGRAFF
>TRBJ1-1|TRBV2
CASSGIGLNTEAFF
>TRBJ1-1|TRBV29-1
CSVERDTAEAFF
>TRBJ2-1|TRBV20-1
CSAKGGGYNEQFF
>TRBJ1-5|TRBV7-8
CASNPYRVNQPQHF
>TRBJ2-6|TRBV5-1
CASSFGQGWVSSGANVLTF
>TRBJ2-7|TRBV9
CASSVGQVGYEQYF
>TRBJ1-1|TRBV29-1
CSTRQVTEAFF
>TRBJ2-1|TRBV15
CATSRESVGNRYNEQFF
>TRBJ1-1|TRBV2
CASSADRARNTEAFF
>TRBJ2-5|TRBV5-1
CASSESQETQYF
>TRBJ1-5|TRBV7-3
CASSLTSPRGETQYF
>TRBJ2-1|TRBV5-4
CASSLGSRSSYNEQFF
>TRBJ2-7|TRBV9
CASSVATGEGYEQYF
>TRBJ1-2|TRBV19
CASSPVSTGLYGYTF
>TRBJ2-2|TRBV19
CASSPASNTGELFF
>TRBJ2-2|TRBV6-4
CASSDLLAGAGELFF
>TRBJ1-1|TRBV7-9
CASSFLKETGRGTEAFF